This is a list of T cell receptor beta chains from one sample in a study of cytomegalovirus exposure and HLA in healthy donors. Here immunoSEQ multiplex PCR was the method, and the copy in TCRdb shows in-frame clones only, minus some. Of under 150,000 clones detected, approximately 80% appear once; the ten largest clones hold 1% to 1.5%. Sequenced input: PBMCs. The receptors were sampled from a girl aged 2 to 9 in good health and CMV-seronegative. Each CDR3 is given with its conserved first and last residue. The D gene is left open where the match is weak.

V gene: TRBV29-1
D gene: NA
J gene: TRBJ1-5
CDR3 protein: CSVEQGGGDMSVQPQHF

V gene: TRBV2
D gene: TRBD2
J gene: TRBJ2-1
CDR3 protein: CASRPPGLAGGPSYNEQFF

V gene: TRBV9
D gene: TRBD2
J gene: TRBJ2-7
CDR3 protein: CASSPSLAGSYEQYF

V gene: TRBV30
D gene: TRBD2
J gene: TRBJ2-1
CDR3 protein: CARGLAGGPGGQFF

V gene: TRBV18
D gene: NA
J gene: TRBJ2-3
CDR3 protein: CASSPLLGLLVTDTQYF

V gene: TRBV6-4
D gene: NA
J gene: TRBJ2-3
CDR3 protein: CASSLSTSTDTQYF

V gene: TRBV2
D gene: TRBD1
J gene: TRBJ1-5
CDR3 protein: CASSIGGQGTQPQHF

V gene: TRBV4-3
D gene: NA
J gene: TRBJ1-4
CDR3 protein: CASSQEPQGSNEKLFF

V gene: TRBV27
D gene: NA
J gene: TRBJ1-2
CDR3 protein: CASSSQGVYGYTF

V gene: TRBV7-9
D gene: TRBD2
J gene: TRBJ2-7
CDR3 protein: CASSVTSGSYEQYF

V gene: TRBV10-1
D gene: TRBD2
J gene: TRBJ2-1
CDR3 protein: CASSESSLAGEQFF

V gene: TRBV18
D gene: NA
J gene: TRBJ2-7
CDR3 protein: CASSPGADSYEQYF

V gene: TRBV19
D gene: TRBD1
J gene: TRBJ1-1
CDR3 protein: CASSIITGGYLNTEAFF

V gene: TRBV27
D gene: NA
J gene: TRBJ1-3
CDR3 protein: CATTPVQGRNTIYF

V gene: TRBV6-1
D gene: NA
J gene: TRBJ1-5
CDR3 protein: CASSDRGNLRDQPQHF

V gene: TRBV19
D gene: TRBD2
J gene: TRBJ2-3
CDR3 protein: CASRTAWAGDTDTQYF

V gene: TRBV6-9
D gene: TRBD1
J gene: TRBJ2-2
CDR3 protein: CASSYSTPGQGDTGELFF

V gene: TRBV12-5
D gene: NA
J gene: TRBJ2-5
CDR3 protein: CASGFEETQYF

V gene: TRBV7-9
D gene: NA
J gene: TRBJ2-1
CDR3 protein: CASSFLEGLGNEQFF

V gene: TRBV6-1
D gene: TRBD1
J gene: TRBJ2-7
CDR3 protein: CASSPRTGGQYEQYF

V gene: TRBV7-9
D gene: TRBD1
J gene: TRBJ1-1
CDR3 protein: CASVLRGTGGTEAFF

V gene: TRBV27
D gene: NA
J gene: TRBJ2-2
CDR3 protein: CASSLVEPGELFF

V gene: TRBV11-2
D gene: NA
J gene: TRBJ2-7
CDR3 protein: CASSPPIGGAYTSYEQYF

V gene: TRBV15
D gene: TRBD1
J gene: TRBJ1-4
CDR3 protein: CATRQGWETNEKLFF

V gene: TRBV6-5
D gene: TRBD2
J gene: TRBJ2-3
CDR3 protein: CASSYGQGGDTQYF

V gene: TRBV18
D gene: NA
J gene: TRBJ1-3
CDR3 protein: CASSSSPGGAGNTIYF

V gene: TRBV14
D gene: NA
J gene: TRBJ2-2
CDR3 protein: CASSQLRTGNTGELFF